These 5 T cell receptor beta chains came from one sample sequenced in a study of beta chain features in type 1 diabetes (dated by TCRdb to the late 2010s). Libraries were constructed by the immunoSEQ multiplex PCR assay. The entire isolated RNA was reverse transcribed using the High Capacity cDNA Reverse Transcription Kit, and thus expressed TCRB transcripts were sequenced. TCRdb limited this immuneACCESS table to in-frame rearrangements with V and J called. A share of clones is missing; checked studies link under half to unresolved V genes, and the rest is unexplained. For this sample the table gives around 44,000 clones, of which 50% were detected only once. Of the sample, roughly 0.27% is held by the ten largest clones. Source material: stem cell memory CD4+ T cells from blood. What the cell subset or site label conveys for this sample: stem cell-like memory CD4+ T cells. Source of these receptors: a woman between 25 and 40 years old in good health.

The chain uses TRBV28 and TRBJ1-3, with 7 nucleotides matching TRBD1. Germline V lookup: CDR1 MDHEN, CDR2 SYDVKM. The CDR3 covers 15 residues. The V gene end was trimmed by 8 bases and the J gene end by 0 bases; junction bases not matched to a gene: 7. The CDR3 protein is CASGGQVGSGNTIYF. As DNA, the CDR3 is TGTGCCAGCGGCGGACAGGTCGGCTCTGGAAACACCATATATTTT.

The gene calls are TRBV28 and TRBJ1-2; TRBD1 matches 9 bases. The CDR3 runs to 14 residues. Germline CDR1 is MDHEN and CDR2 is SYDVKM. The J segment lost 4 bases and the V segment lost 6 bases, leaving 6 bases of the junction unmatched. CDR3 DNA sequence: TGTGCCAGCAGGGGCGGACAGGGGACCTATGGCTACACCTTC. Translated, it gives CASRGGQGTYGYTF.

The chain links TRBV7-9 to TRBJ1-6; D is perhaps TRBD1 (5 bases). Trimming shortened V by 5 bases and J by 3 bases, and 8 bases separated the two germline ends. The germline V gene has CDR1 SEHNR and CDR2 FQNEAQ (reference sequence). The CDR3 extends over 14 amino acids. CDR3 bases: TGTGCCAGCAGCCTGACAGACTATAATTCACCCCTCCACTTT. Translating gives CASSLTDYNSPLHF.

The DNA for the CDR3 is TGTGCCAGCAGTTTATTGGGGGGACGAGAGACCCAGTACTTC. It is translated as CASSLLGGRETQYF. The rearrangement uses TRBV27 and TRBJ2-5; D perhaps matches TRBD2 (6 bases). V gave up 1 base and J gave up 4 bases, with 10 bases separating them. The length of the CDR3 is 14 residues. Germline CDR1 reads MNHEY; CDR2 reads SMNVEV (reference sequence).

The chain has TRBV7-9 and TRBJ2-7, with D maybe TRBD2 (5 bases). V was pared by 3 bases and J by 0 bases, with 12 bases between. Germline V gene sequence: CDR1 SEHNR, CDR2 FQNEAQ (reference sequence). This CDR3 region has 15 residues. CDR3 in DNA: TGTGCCAGCAGCTTTGGCGGGTCGAACTCCTACGAGCAGTACTTC. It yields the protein CASSFGGSNSYEQYF.